This passage covers 5 T cell receptor beta chains from one sample sequenced in a study of cytomegalovirus exposure and HLA in healthy donors (dated by TCRdb to between 2016 and 2019). The library was prepared using the immunoSEQ multiplex PCR assay. The multiplex PCR relied on a mix of 60 forward primers for TCR Vbeta segments and 13 reverse primers for TCR Jbeta segments. In its TCRdb copy, this immuneACCESS table keeps in-frame sequences only and misses some clones. Where compared with another copy, unresolved V genes explain less than half of these, and the others have no known cause. Counted in this sample were about 150,000 clones; 74% of them appeared once. Roughly 2% of the sample belongs to the ten largest clones. Material for sequencing was PBMCs. The receptors shown here come from a man aged 25 to 45 in good health and CMV-seronegative.

The chain employs TRBV9 and TRBJ1-6; TRBD1 is a possible D gene (5 bases). Trimming removed 5 bases from V and 7 bases from J, with 13 bases in between. CDR1 is SGDLS and CDR2 is YYNGEE in the germline V gene. CDR3 length equals 14 residues. The CDR3 sequence is CASSERGGNSPLHF. The CDR3 DNA reads TGTGCCAGCAGTGAGAGGGGAGGGAATTCACCCCTCCACTTT.

This chain joins TRBV2 and TRBJ2-7; D is unresolved. CDR1 and CDR2 from the germline V gene are SNHLY and FYNNEI. CDR3 length: 11 residues. V was clipped by 3 bases and J by 3 bases, with 3 bases between them. CDR3 region: CASSDYYEQYF. DNA for the CDR3: TGTGCCAGCAGTGATTACTACGAGCAGTACTTC.

This clone appeared a few times. The rearrangement links TRBV7-2 to TRBJ1-5; D remains unclear. CDR3 length: 13 residues. V shed 4 bases and J shed 3 bases, with 7 bases lying between them. The germline V gene encodes CDR1 SGHTA and CDR2 FQGNSA. CDR3 nucleotides: TGTGCCAGCAGCTCCACGGTCAATCAGCCCCAGCATTTT. Translating gives CASSSTVNQPQHF.

The rearrangement joins TRBV5-1 to TRBJ2-1; D is possibly TRBD1 (5 bases). Trimming stripped 4 bases from V and 4 bases from J, with 15 bases between. Germline assignment: CDR1 SGHRS and CDR2 YFSETQ. The CDR3 runs to 15 residues. CDR3 region: CASSPGHANYNEQFF. CDR3 DNA: TGCGCCAGCAGCCCTGGACACGCGAATTACAATGAGCAGTTCTTC.

This clone was observed a few times. The rearrangement links TRBV5-4 to TRBJ1-5, with D possibly matching TRBD1 (6 bases). Trimming left V 4 bases short and J 4 bases short, with 9 bases between. The CDR3 totals 13 residues. Germline values: CDR1 SGHNT, CDR2 YYREEE (reference sequence). CDR3 sequence: CASSLDRNQPQHF. In nucleotides, the CDR3 is TGTGCCAGCAGCCTGGACAGAAATCAGCCCCAGCATTTT.